The rows below give T cell receptor beta chains drawn from one sample of a study of shared clonotypes between healthy human individuals. Clones were sequenced by immunoSEQ multiplex PCR, and TCRdb holds only the in-frame ones, with some missing. The sample contains more than 2,000,000 clones, approximately 90% of which appear only once. The sequencing input was naive CD4+ T cells sorted from blood. These receptors were collected from a man younger than 30 in good health. Each CDR3 is given with its conserved first and last residue. The order of the fields is V gene, CDR3 length, J gene, clone size, D gene, CDR3 DNA, CDR3 protein. The D gene is left open where the match is weak. Clone size is stated in some rows and not others, as once, few, many or a class when expanded.

>TRBV7-8|13|TRBJ2-5|-|-
TGTGCCAGCAGCTTAGGTAGTAAAGAGACCCAGTACTTC
CASSLGSKETQYF
>TRBV5-1|15|TRBJ1-5|-|TRBD1
TGCGCCAGCAGCTTGGCGGGACAGTCCAATCAGCCCCAGCATTTT
CASSLAGQSNQPQHF
>TRBV7-2|15|TRBJ1-2|-|TRBD1
TGTGCCAGCAGCTTAGCGGGACAGGGGGACTATGGCTACACCTTC
CASSLAGQGDYGYTF
>TRBV2|13|TRBJ2-7|once|TRBD1
TGTGCCAGCAGTGCGACAGGGGTATACGAGCAGTACTTC
CASSATGVYEQYF
>TRBV18|14|TRBJ1-3|-|-
TGTGCCAGCTCACCGGGGACGGCTGGAAACACCATATATTTT
CASSPGTAGNTIYF
>TRBV4-1|15|TRBJ1-5|-|-
TGCGCCAGCAGCCAAGAAAGAGTTGGCAATCAGCCCCAGCATTTT
CASSQERVGNQPQHF
>TRBV6-5|15|TRBJ2-7|-|-
TGTGCCAGCAGTTACGGGGGGGACAGACCCTACGAGCAGTACTTC
CASSYGGDRPYEQYF
>TRBV5-1|14|TRBJ1-3|-|TRBD1
TGCGCCAGCAGCTCAGGGGGTTCAGGAAACACCATATATTTT
CASSSGGSGNTIYF
>TRBV6-5|14|TRBJ2-2|-|-
TGTGCCAGCAGTCGGGACACCAACACCGGGGAGCTGTTTTTT
CASSRDTNTGELFF
>TRBV9|14|TRBJ1-6|-|-
TGTGCCAGCAGTGCGGACGGCTTCAATTCACCCCTCCACTTT
CASSADGFNSPLHF
>TRBV7-2|14|TRBJ1-1|-|TRBD1
TGTGCCAGCACCCCTTGGACAGGGGGCACTGAAGCTTTCTTT
CASTPWTGGTEAFF
>TRBV18|15|TRBJ2-6|-|TRBD1
TGTGCCAGCCACGGACAGGGCCGGGGGGCCAACGTCCTGACTTTC
CASHGQGRGANVLTF
>TRBV9|14|TRBJ2-7|-|-
TGTGCCAGCAGCGTAGCCAGCGGGCAGTACGAGCAGTACTTC
CASSVASGQYEQYF
>TRBV30|15|TRBJ1-1|few|TRBD1
TGTGCCTGGATCCCTACCCCAGGGGGTGACACTGAAGCTTTCTTT
CAWIPTPGGDTEAFF
>TRBV5-4|14|TRBJ2-7|-|TRBD1
TGTGCCAGCAGCTATAGCCGGGACAGGTACGAGCAGTACTTC
CASSYSRDRYEQYF
>TRBV18|14|TRBJ2-7|-|TRBD1
TGTGCCAGCTCACCCGGACAGGGGTATACCGAGCAGTACTTC
CASSPGQGYTEQYF
>TRBV2|14|TRBJ1-4|-|-
TGTGCCAGCAACCGGGACGCAACTAATGAAAAACTGTTTTTT
CASNRDATNEKLFF
>TRBV19|16|TRBJ1-1|-|TRBD1
TGTGCCAGTAGTTCGGGACAGGGGTTAATTCACACTGAAGCTTTCTTT
CASSSGQGLIHTEAFF
>TRBV28|14|TRBJ2-7|-|-
TGTGCCAGCAGTTCGGGGGGCTCCCTCTCCGAGCAGTACTTC
CASSSGGSLSEQYF
>TRBV7-2|13|TRBJ1-2|-|TRBD1
TGTGCCAGCAGCCCGGGACAGTACTATGGCTACACCTTC
CASSPGQYYGYTF
>TRBV29-1|12|TRBJ2-7|-|TRBD1
TGCAGCGTTGCGCAGGGGGCCTACGAGCAGTACTTC
CSVAQGAYEQYF
>TRBV6-1|11|TRBJ1-2|once|-
TGTGCCAGCAGTGACAACACGGGCTACACCTTC
CASSDNTGYTF
>TRBV5-1|12|TRBJ1-2|-|-
TGCGCCAGCAGCTTGAAAATCTTTGGCTACACCTTC
CASSLKIFGYTF
>TRBV4-3|17|TRBJ2-6|-|-
TGCGCCAGCAGCGGAGGACAGTTACGCTCTGGGGCCAACGTCCTGACTTTC
CASSGGQLRSGANVLTF
>TRBV16|13|TRBJ1-2|-|-
TGTGCCAGCAGCCAACGCACAGGGTATGGCTACACCTTC
CASSQRTGYGYTF
>TRBV6-5|14|TRBJ2-7|once|TRBD1
TGTGCCAGCAGCACGGGACAGGGGAGGGGCGAGCAGTACTTC
CASSTGQGRGEQYF
>TRBV5-1|16|TRBJ1-5|-|TRBD1
TGCGCCAGCAGCTTGGAGCCGGCAGGGGGCGGTCAGCCCCAGCATTTT
CASSLEPAGGGQPQHF
>TRBV5-5|14|TRBJ2-3|-|TRBD1
TGTGCCAGCAGCGAAGGGACAGCTGATTATACGCAGTATTTT
CASSEGTADYTQYF
>TRBV29-1|12|TRBJ2-3|-|-
TGCAGCTTCCGACAAGACACAGATACGCAGTATTTT
CSFRQDTDTQYF
>TRBV6-6|14|TRBJ2-7|-|TRBD1
TGTGCCAGCAGGAAGGACAGGGGGCTCTACGAGCAGTACTTC
CASRKDRGLYEQYF
>TRBV19|14|TRBJ1-5|-|-
TGTGCCAGTAGTGGACAGATTAGCAATCAGCCCCAGCATTTT
CASSGQISNQPQHF
>TRBV30|14|TRBJ1-4|-|-
TGTGCCTGGAGTGTGAGGAGAACTAATGAAAAACTGTTTTTT
CAWSVRRTNEKLFF
>TRBV6-6|13|TRBJ2-7|once|-
TGTGCCAGCAGTACCTACAGCCTCTACGAGCAGTACTTC
CASSTYSLYEQYF
>TRBV5-6|15|TRBJ2-1|-|TRBD2
TGTGCCAGCAGCTACTTAGCGGGAGCGCACAATGAGCAGTTCTTC
CASSYLAGAHNEQFF
>TRBV10-3|15|TRBJ1-6|-|-
TGTGCCACCCCCCCTACCGGGATCCACCAATATCGCCTCCACTTT
CATPPTGIHQYRLHF
>TRBV10-2|15|TRBJ2-7|-|TRBD2
TGCGCCAGCAGTGAGACAGCGGGGGAACGTCCTACGGGACACTTC
CASSETAGERPTGHF
>TRBV30|15|TRBJ2-7|-|TRBD2
TGTGCCTGGAGTGGTGGACTAGCGGTTTCCTACGAGCAGTACTTC
CAWSGGLAVSYEQYF
>TRBV2|12|TRBJ2-3|-|-
TGTGCCACCGGGAGAAGCACAGATACGCAGTATTTT
CATGRSTDTQYF
>TRBV2|15|TRBJ2-2|-|TRBD1
TGTGCCAGCAGTGAGATCGACAGGGACACCGGGGAGCTGTTTTTT
CASSEIDRDTGELFF
>TRBV19|13|TRBJ2-1|-|TRBD2
TGTGCCAGTAGGGTAGACCGAGCGGGACAGCAGTTCTTC
CASRVDRAGQQFF